One sample yielded the 19 T cell receptor beta chains listed below, sequenced in a study of tumor-infiltrating lymphocytes in localized non-small cell lung cancer. Sequenced by immunoSEQ multiplex PCR; TCRdb stores in-frame clones only, minus some. The data contain more than 10,000 clones, approximately 85% of them singletons. The sequencing input was uninvolved lung tissue not adjacent to the tumor. The receptors derive from a human donor with non-small cell lung cancer.

The chain's CDR3 is CASIRGAFYEQYF. CDR3 coding DNA: TGTGCCAGCATACGAGGCGCTTTCTACGAGCAGTACTTC. This sequence joins TRBV6-1 and TRBJ2-7; D ambiguous. CDR1 is MNHNS, CDR2 SASEGT, per germline. V shed 7 bases and J shed 3 bases, with 13 bases lying between them. CDR3 length: 13 residues.

The V gene is TRBV5-1, the J gene TRBJ2-1, with D perhaps TRBD1 (6 bases). CDR1 is SGHRS, CDR2 YFSETQ, per germline. The CDR3 is made up of 14 amino acids. The germline V and J ends were trimmed by 4 bases and 10 bases, with 18 bases remaining between them. In nucleotides, the CDR3 is TGCGCCAGCAGCCTGGAGACAGGCCTGGGGGAGCAGTTCTTC. Protein sequence: CASSLETGLGEQFF.

V gene TRBV7-3 combines with J gene TRBJ1-2; D is unresolved. Trimming took 3 bases from V and 8 from J, leaving 13 bases between them. Germline V lookup: CDR1 SGHTA, CDR2 FQGTGA. CDR3 length equals 13 residues. For the CDR3, the DNA is TGTGCCAGCAGCTTTGGTCAGCAGATGGGCTACACCTTC. The encoded protein is CASSFGQQMGYTF.

The chain links TRBV6-1 to TRBJ1-2; D may be TRBD1 (5 bases). The V end lost 6 bases, the J end lost 8 bases, and 13 bases lay between the germline ends. The CDR3 has 12 residues. Per germline, CDR1 MNHNS and CDR2 SASEGT. CDR3 in amino acids: CASSKTTAGYTF. The CDR3 nucleotides read TGTGCCAGCAGCAAAACGACAGCCGGCTACACCTTC.

The J gene is TRBJ2-3, the V gene TRBV6-1, with TRBD1 matching over 7 bases. This CDR3 contains 14 residues. Trimming removed 8 bases from V and 4 bases from J; junction bases left unmatched: 9. Germline V gives CDR1 MNHNS, CDR2 SASEGT. The CDR3, as DNA: TGTGCCAGCGGGTGGACAGGTGCGGCAGATACGCAGTATTTT. Protein: CASGWTGAADTQYF.

The rearrangement uses TRBV6-6 and TRBJ2-1, with TRBD2 identical over 7 bases. Germline V gene data show CDR1 as MNHNY and CDR2 as SVGAGI (reference sequence). V gave up 2 bases and J gave up 12 bases; unmatched junction bases: 10. This CDR3 region has 14 residues. CDR3 loop: CASSYKGGGDSQFF. The CDR3 coding sequence is TGTGCCAGCAGTTACAAGGGCGGGGGAGATTCGCAGTTCTTC.

The gene calls are TRBV4-1 and TRBJ1-2; TRBD1 might be the D (6 bases). Germline V lookup: CDR1 MGHRA, CDR2 YSYEKL. V lost 1 base, J lost 4 bases, and 13 bases lay in between. The CDR3 totals 15 residues. The CDR3, as DNA: TGCGCCAGCAGCCAAGCGGGGGCGCTGGGCTATGGCTACACCTTC. It translates to CASSQAGALGYGYTF.

The chain joins TRBV19 to TRBJ2-1, with D possibly being TRBD2 (6 bases). Per germline, CDR1 LNHDA and CDR2 SQIVND (reference sequence). The CDR3 totals 17 residues. V lost 3 bases to trimming and J lost 8 bases, with 23 bases between them. DNA for the CDR3: TGTGCCAGTAGTATGAAAGGAGGGACCGGACGGGTCTATGAGCAGTTCTTC. Amino acids: CASSMKGGTGRVYEQFF.

This chain links TRBV30 with TRBJ2-5, with D uncertain. The CDR3 covers 12 residues. Germline-derived CDR1 and CDR2 are GTSNPN and SVGIG (reference sequence). The V end lost 3 bases, the J end lost 5 bases, and 10 bases lay between the germline ends. CDR3 coding DNA: TGTGCCTGGAGCTCCATGGGGGAGACCCAGTACTTC. Its translation: CAWSSMGETQYF.

V usage is TRBV30 and J usage is TRBJ1-2, with D tentatively TRBD1 (6 bases). Deletions cut 5 bases from V and 4 bases from J, with 14 bases between. The CDR3 length is 13 residues. The germline CDR1 and CDR2 sequences are GTSNPN and SVGIG (reference sequence). Written as DNA, the CDR3 is TGTGCCTGGGTCGGGGGGCGCACCTATGGCTACACCTTC. Translation: CAWVGGRTYGYTF.

This chain uses TRBV5-1 with TRBJ1-1; no clear D. Germline CDR1 reads SGHRS; CDR2 reads YFSETQ. The V end was cut by 4 bases, the J end by 0 bases, with 7 bases between. The CDR3 spans 13 residues. The DNA for the CDR3 is TGCGCCAGCAGCGCCCACATGAACACTGAAGCTTTCTTT. As protein: CASSAHMNTEAFF.

The J gene is TRBJ1-4, the V gene TRBV5-1, with 7 bases identical to TRBD1. Per germline, CDR1 SGHRS and CDR2 YFSETQ. Trimming cost V 4 bases and J 8 bases; bases outside gene matches: 8. This CDR3 contains 14 residues. CDR3: CASSPTGNREKLFF. The DNA of the CDR3 is TGCGCCAGCAGCCCGACAGGGAACCGCGAAAAACTGTTTTTT.

The chain employs TRBV7-9 and TRBJ2-7; 7 bases agree with TRBD1. With 5 bases clipped from V and 7 bases from J, the junction kept 11 bases outside the gene matches. CDR3 length: 14 amino acids. CDR1 and CDR2 from the germline V gene are SEHNR and FQNEAQ (reference sequence). CDR3 in DNA: TGTGCCAGCAGCCCTCTGACAGGGTCGCGTGAGCAGTACTTC. Its translation: CASSPLTGSREQYF.

The V and J genes are TRBV30 and TRBJ2-3; D is unresolved. The V gene's germline CDR1 is GTSNPN and CDR2 SVGIG (reference sequence). Trimming took 4 bases from V and 0 from J, leaving 11 bases between them. The CDR3 contains 14 residues. The CDR3 DNA sequence: TGTGCCTGGAAATCAATGACTAGCACAGATACGCAGTATTTT. Amino acids: CAWKSMTSTDTQYF.

V gene TRBV18 combines with J gene TRBJ2-3; maybe TRBD1 (5 bases). CDR3 length: 12 amino acids. Trimming left V 5 bases short and J 6 bases short, with 9 bases between. Germline-derived CDR1 and CDR2 are KGHSH and LQKENI. The CDR3 sequence is CASSGQGDTQYF. The DNA for the CDR3 is TGTGCCAGCTCAGGGCAGGGCGATACGCAGTATTTT.

This clone was detected once. J is TRBJ2-2 and V is TRBV6-6; D remains unclear. V lost 0 bases to trimming and J lost 1 base, with 6 bases between them. The CDR3 totals 15 residues. CDR1 is MNHNY and CDR2 is SVGAGI in the germline V gene (reference sequence). CDR3 protein: CASSYSRRNTGELFF. CDR3 sequence (DNA): TGTGCCAGCAGTTACTCGAGGAGGAACACCGGGGAGCTGTTTTTT.

The rearrangement uses TRBV6-5 and TRBJ1-1; possibly TRBD1 for D (6 bases). The CDR3 has 14 residues. The V end was cut by 5 bases, the J end by 3 bases, with 13 bases between. The germline V gene has CDR1 MNHEY and CDR2 SVGAGI. This chain's CDR3 is CASSRQAVYTEAFF. CDR3 coding DNA: TGTGCCAGCAGTCGACAGGCGGTATACACTGAAGCTTTCTTT.

The chain recombines TRBV5-6 with TRBJ2-7; D call uncertain. The ends were cut back, 3 bases at V and 2 bases at J, with 9 bases in the middle. Germline loops: CDR1 SGHDT, CDR2 YYEEEE. CDR3 length: 13 amino acids. The DNA of the CDR3 is TGTGCCAGCAGCTGGGCAGCTACCTACGAGCAGTACTTC. It encodes CASSWAATYEQYF. The whole variable domain, filled in from reference TRBV5-6 and TRBJ2-7, reads DAGVTQSPTHLIKTRGQQVTLRCSPKSGHDTVSWYQQALGQGPQFIFQYYEEEERQRGNFPDRFSGHQFPNYSSELNVNALLLGDSALYLCASSWAATYEQYFGPGTRLTVT.

The chain links TRBV6-5 to TRBJ2-7; the D gene is possibly TRBD2 (6 bases). The CDR3 length is 12 residues. CDR1 and CDR2 (germline): MNHEY, SVGAGI. Trimming pared 5 bases from V and 6 bases from J, leaving 11 bases between. The CDR3: CASSTGAREQYF. CDR3 sequence (DNA): TGTGCCAGCAGTACGGGAGCGCGCGAGCAGTACTTC.